A selection of T cell receptor beta chains follows, all from one sample in a study of spatial heterogeneity in lung cancer. TCRdb re-analysed the 5' RACE reads in MiXCR, keeping a single row per CDR3 protein. The sample has around 27,000 distinct CDR3 sequences, around 5.8% seen once; the top ten hold around 23%. This specimen consisted of PBMCs, obtained at follow-up. These receptors were obtained from a male donor with early-stage non-small cell lung cancer. The CDR3 runs from the conserved cysteine through the conserved F or W.

j_gene: TRBJ2-1
v_gene: TRBV15
CDR3aa: CATSNLAGGSYNEQFF

j_gene: TRBJ1-2
v_gene: TRBV5-1
CDR3aa: CASSLGGQGNYGYTF

j_gene: TRBJ2-3
v_gene: TRBV19
CDR3aa: CASSIVGAPTDTQYF

j_gene: TRBJ2-3
v_gene: TRBV7-3
CDR3aa: CASSLAAGPNTDTQYF

j_gene: TRBJ1-1
v_gene: TRBV20-1
CDR3aa: CSASPRDLGQAFF

j_gene: TRBJ1-1
v_gene: TRBV10-3
CDR3aa: CAISSLGDTEAFF

j_gene: TRBJ1-1
v_gene: TRBV6-6
CDR3aa: CASGDRSNTEAFF

j_gene: TRBJ2-5
v_gene: TRBV6-1
CDR3aa: CASSLRGYSETQYF

j_gene: TRBJ2-1
v_gene: TRBV6-2/TRBV6-3
CDR3aa: CASRPGGGANNEQFF

j_gene: TRBJ2-3
v_gene: TRBV4-2
CDR3aa: CASSQSPGLATEADTQYF

j_gene: TRBJ2-3
v_gene: TRBV5-6
CDR3aa: CASSLVEGNTQYF

j_gene: TRBJ2-7
v_gene: TRBV12-3/TRBV12-4
CDR3aa: CASSPGGSRYEQYF

j_gene: TRBJ2-2
v_gene: TRBV5-6
CDR3aa: CASSSTGSNTGELFF

j_gene: TRBJ1-2
v_gene: TRBV14
CDR3aa: CASSRNHWGQNYGYTF

j_gene: TRBJ1-2
v_gene: TRBV12-3/TRBV12-4
CDR3aa: CASSFWQGGGYTF

j_gene: TRBJ1-2
v_gene: TRBV5-4
CDR3aa: CASSSDRTNYGYTF

j_gene: TRBJ2-5
v_gene: TRBV19
CDR3aa: CASSNSQETQYF

j_gene: TRBJ2-3
v_gene: TRBV27
CDR3aa: CASSLKGTGSLDTQYF